This T cell receptor beta chain was documented in a study of T cell repertoires in cytomegalovirus infection. Overall study: Recently identified HLA-C-restricted CMV epitopes were used, and well-studied HLA-B-restricted CMV epitopes were used as well. An indication of both CMV infection and matching HLA type came from public TCR beta signatures. Study conclusions and caveats: Dominating the ex vivo response were HLA-C-restricted CMV-specific TCR beta clonotypes.

There are many counts of this clonotype. Its antigen is not known. This CDR3 has 14 amino acids. Germline loops: CDR1 SGHVS, CDR2 FQNEAQ. V was pared by 5 bases and J by 8 bases, with 9 bases of the junction left unmatched. TCRdb redid the calling of the reads with MiXCR, one entry per CDR3 protein. The sample contains more than 250,000 distinct CDR3 sequences, 20% to 25% of which appear only once. The sequence was collected from a human donor in good health (CMV status not recorded). Some clones in this sample may be carry-over from other donors' samples. The chain carries TRBV7-8 and TRBJ1-2; 9 nucleotides align to TRBD1. The sample here was cultured PBMCs, taken from culture after CMV antigen stimulation. The CDR3 DNA follows: TGTGCCAGCAGCCCTCGACAGGGGGTGTGGGGCTACACCTTC. As protein: CASSPRQGVWGYTF.